The rows below give T cell receptor beta chains drawn from one sample of a study of CD8 T cells in ankylosing spondylitis. A single record per CDR3 protein comes from TCRdb applying MiXCR to the 5' RACE reads. Counted here are approximately 300,000 distinct CDR3 sequences, roughly 8% occurring once; the ten biggest clones make up 13% to 15%. Sequences were obtained from blood, either unsorted or a sorted T cell fraction (not recorded which). All receptors derive from a male donor with ankylosing spondylitis. CDR3s include the opening cysteine and the closing phenylalanine or tryptophan.

v_gene: TRBV5-6; CDR3aa: CASSLQATTYNEQFF
v_gene: TRBV9; CDR3aa: CASSVGVGPSYEQYF
v_gene: TRBV12-3/TRBV12-4; CDR3aa: CASSSVGDQPQHF
v_gene: TRBV5-1; CDR3aa: CASSLDGGNEKLFF
v_gene: TRBV24-1; CDR3aa: CATSDPLGTLSTDTQYF
v_gene: TRBV10-1; CDR3aa: CASNPGLGTGELFF
v_gene: TRBV6-5; CDR3aa: CASSWVAELSYEQYF
v_gene: TRBV3-1; CDR3aa: CASSLRTVRETQYF
v_gene: TRBV4-2; CDR3aa: CASSQDSGTSSNQPQHF
v_gene: TRBV12-3/TRBV12-4; CDR3aa: CASGARAGGFQPQHF
v_gene: TRBV7-9; CDR3aa: CASSLAPQGGNTIYF
v_gene: TRBV12-3/TRBV12-4; CDR3aa: CASSPGGGTEQFF
v_gene: TRBV5-1; CDR3aa: CASSVRGSGANVLTF
v_gene: TRBV6-5; CDR3aa: CASSWTGQNTEAFF
v_gene: TRBV27; CDR3aa: CASSRTPTNIQYF
v_gene: TRBV21-1; CDR3aa: CASNQRQGDYEQYF
v_gene: TRBV10-3; CDR3aa: CATQGGTSRETQYF
v_gene: TRBV15; CDR3aa: CATSDGEDLRFGIF
v_gene: TRBV29-1; CDR3aa: CSVFTGEGETQYF
v_gene: TRBV2; CDR3aa: CASSEGWLLEKLFF
v_gene: TRBV30; CDR3aa: CAWSVNFGGKETQYF
v_gene: TRBV20-1; CDR3aa: CSATLAGRDNEQFF
v_gene: TRBV20-1; CDR3aa: CSAPRTGNYGYTF
v_gene: TRBV28; CDR3aa: CASSLGASRGAEQFF
v_gene: TRBV13; CDR3aa: CASSLPRLAGELFF
v_gene: TRBV29-1; CDR3aa: CSATGTSGSYEQFF
v_gene: TRBV28; CDR3aa: CASVSGAQETQYF
v_gene: TRBV28; CDR3aa: CASSLSPSPGLEKTQYF
v_gene: TRBV11-2; CDR3aa: CASSLIGAAYEQYF
v_gene: TRBV5-1; CDR3aa: CASSLVQGSRNIQYF
v_gene: TRBV7-9; CDR3aa: CASSIDRDPGGSPLHF
v_gene: TRBV20-1; CDR3aa: CSASGNLLADTQYF
v_gene: TRBV5-1; CDR3aa: CASSQNAGGLTEAFF
v_gene: TRBV9; CDR3aa: CASSVGGAGYTDTQYF
v_gene: TRBV12-3/TRBV12-4; CDR3aa: CASSLMASVSYNEQFF
v_gene: TRBV4-1; CDR3aa: CASSPGLALYTDTQYF
v_gene: TRBV6-5; CDR3aa: CASSYSGRELGTDTQYF
v_gene: TRBV28; CDR3aa: CASSLVQGQHEQYF
v_gene: TRBV20-1; CDR3aa: CSARVPSGRALGETQYF
v_gene: TRBV11-2; CDR3aa: CASSLDLAGGVADTQYF
v_gene: TRBV29-1; CDR3aa: CSVDAGQETQYF
v_gene: TRBV12-3/TRBV12-4; CDR3aa: CASSPPPGREGQFF
v_gene: TRBV7-8; CDR3aa: CASSHGTDEAFF
v_gene: TRBV4-1; CDR3aa: CASRSTGTYEQYF
v_gene: TRBV20-1; CDR3aa: CSAPREGWEETQYF
v_gene: TRBV29-1; CDR3aa: CSVGTSGGNEQFF
v_gene: TRBV7-3; CDR3aa: CASSLMGLPNSPLHF
v_gene: TRBV29-1; CDR3aa: CSVEDSQSNTYEQYF
v_gene: TRBV15; CDR3aa: CATSRDGGFSEAFF
v_gene: TRBV28; CDR3aa: CASRGDREWGDTQYF
v_gene: TRBV12-2; CDR3aa: CASRLPSRGMNTEPFF
v_gene: TRBV20-1; CDR3aa: CSASSSAYNEQFF
v_gene: TRBV6-2/TRBV6-3; CDR3aa: CASSPRQVPGNTIYF
v_gene: TRBV29-1; CDR3aa: CSVAVGSNQPQHF
v_gene: TRBV5-1; CDR3aa: CASSSERGGGEDNNEKLFF
v_gene: TRBV5-1; CDR3aa: CASSLDQGGTEAFF
v_gene: TRBV19; CDR3aa: CASSRLTTTDEQFF